The 22 T cell receptor beta chains presented below share a single source sample, sequenced in a study of blood T cell repertoires in COVID-19. Sequencing used immunoSEQ multiplex PCR; TCRdb keeps in-frame clones, though not all of them. The sample lists about 64,000 clones; over 75% were seen once. Sequenced input: peripheral blood. The source of these receptors is a woman over 75 with active COVID-19.

The gene calls are TRBV6-1 and TRBJ2-5, with TRBD2 matching over 8 bases. Trimming removed 3 bases from V and 5 bases from J; junction bases left unmatched: 5. This CDR3 comprises 14 residues. Looked up from germline, CDR1 is MNHNS and CDR2 is SASEGT. CDR3 protein: CASSDGTRGETQYF. DNA for the CDR3: TGTGCCAGCAGTGACGGGACTAGGGGGGAGACCCAGTACTTC.

The chain couples TRBV3-1 (or the pseudogene TRBV3-2) to TRBJ2-2, with TRBD2 as a possible D gene (6 bases). V dropped 2 bases and J dropped 3 bases, with 13 bases sitting between them. CDR1 is LGHDT and CDR2 is YNNKEL in the germline V gene (reference sequence). This CDR3 has 16 residues. This CDR3 reads CASSQSRREDTGELFF. The CDR3 DNA is TGTGCCAGCAGCCAATCACGGCGGGAAGACACCGGGGAGCTGTTTTTT.

CDR3: CATSRERGLNTEAFF. The CDR3 coding sequence is TGTGCCACCAGCAGAGAACGGGGTCTTAACACTGAAGCTTTCTTT. The rearrangement uses TRBV15 and TRBJ1-1; D not resolved. V was shortened by 0 bases and J by 2 bases, with 10 bases between the two germline ends. The CDR3 runs to 15 residues. CDR1 and CDR2 from the germline V gene are LNHNV and YYDKDF (reference sequence).

The rearrangement joins TRBV4-1 to TRBJ1-1, with D unclear. The CDR3 totals 15 residues. V was cut by 4 bases and J by 1 base, with 13 bases left in between. Germline V gene data show CDR1 as MGHRA and CDR2 as YSYEKL. The CDR3 sequence: CASSPIRGGNTEAFF. The CDR3 DNA sequence: TGCGCCAGCAGCCCCATCCGGGGAGGGAACACTGAAGCTTTCTTT.

This clone was observed a single time. This chain joins TRBV5-1 and TRBJ1-3; D might be TRBD1 (5 bases). CDR1 SGHRS and CDR2 YFSETQ come from the germline V gene. CDR3 length equals 16 residues. V was shortened by 0 bases and J by 4 bases, with 14 bases between the two germline ends. CDR3 in amino acids: CASSLDYGGSGNTIYF. The CDR3, as DNA: TGCGCCAGCAGCTTGGACTACGGGGGATCCGGAAACACCATATATTTT.

The chain links TRBV20-1 to TRBJ1-5, with TRBD1 matching over 7 bases. The CDR3 spans 14 residues. Trimming removed 4 bases from V and 2 bases from J; junction bases left unmatched: 5. Germline CDR1 reads DFQATT; CDR2 reads SNEGSKA (reference sequence). The CDR3 sequence is CSAIDRVGNQPQHF. CDR3 DNA sequence: TGCAGTGCTATTGACAGGGTTGGCAATCAGCCCCAGCATTTT.

The chain recombines TRBV6-5 with TRBJ1-1; D remains ambiguous. V was cut by 7 bases and J by 0 bases, with 9 bases left in between. This CDR3 has 13 residues. The V gene's germline CDR1 is MNHEY and CDR2 SVGAGI. CDR3 sequence: CASNNGLNTEAFF. In DNA, the CDR3 is TGTGCCAGCAACAACGGGTTGAACACTGAAGCTTTCTTT.

The chain has TRBV24-1 and TRBJ2-1; tentatively, D is TRBD1 (6 bases). CDR3 length: 15 amino acids. Germline CDR1 is KGHDR and CDR2 is SFDVKD. Trimming removed 3 bases at V and 5 bases at J, with 13 bases between. CDR3 DNA sequence: TGTGCCACCAGTGATCGGAGGACAGACCACAATGAGCAGTTCTTC. Its protein product is CATSDRRTDHNEQFF.

The chain carries TRBV7-8 and TRBJ1-4; no reliable D call. There are 15 residues in the CDR3. Germline CDR1 SGHVS, CDR2 FQNEAQ. V was clipped by 3 bases and J by 3 bases, with 11 bases between them. CDR3 coding DNA: TGTGCCAGCAGCTTCTCACTCCAGGCTAATGAAAAACTGTTTTTT. Amino acid sequence: CASSFSLQANEKLFF.

The rearrangement links TRBV5-1 to TRBJ2-3; 7 bases are shared with TRBD1. The germline V gene has CDR1 SGHRS and CDR2 YFSETQ. This CDR3 contains 17 residues. The junction had 12 bases not matched to a gene; V was cut back by 0 bases and J by 5 bases. In DNA form, the CDR3 reads TGCGCCAGCAGCTTGGAAGGACAGGCCTCCCGAGGAGATACGCAGTATTTT. The encoded protein is CASSLEGQASRGDTQYF. The full variable domain, completed using reference TRBV5-1 and TRBJ2-3, is KAGVTQTPRYLIKTRGQQVTLSCSPISGHRSVSWYQQTPGQGLQFLFEYFSETQRNKGNFPGRFSGRQFSNSRSEMNVSTLELGDSALYLCASSLEGQASRGDTQYFGPGTRLTVL.

The V and J genes are TRBV6-1 and TRBJ2-1; TRBD1 matches 10 bases. J was trimmed by 1 base and V by 4 bases; bases with no gene match: 4. Germline V gene data show CDR1 as MNHNS and CDR2 as SASEGT. CDR3 size: 16 residues. CDR3 coding DNA: TGTGCCAGCAGTGGCGACAGGGGGCCTTCCTACAATGAGCAGTTCTTC. Amino acids: CASSGDRGPSYNEQFF.

The chain carries TRBV28 and TRBJ1-4, with D possibly TRBD1 on 6 matching bases. CDR1 and CDR2 (germline): MDHEN, SYDVKM. The V gene lost 2 bases and the J gene lost 1 base, with 14 bases spanning the gap. The CDR3 is 17 residues long. In DNA, the CDR3 is TGTGCCAGCAGTTTAGGCAGGGGCTTTGGAACTAATGAAAAACTGTTTTTT. Translating gives CASSLGRGFGTNEKLFF.

The gene calls are TRBV19 and TRBJ2-5, with D perhaps matching TRBD2 (6 bases). V lost 1 base, J lost 0 bases, and 9 bases lay in between. Germline loops: CDR1 LNHDA, CDR2 SQIVND (reference sequence). CDR3 length: 15 residues. CDR3 DNA sequence: TGTGCCAGTAGTATAGCGGGGACTTACCAAGAGACCCAGTACTTC. This codes for CASSIAGTYQETQYF. Together with reference TRBV19 and TRBJ2-5, the CDR3 gives the full variable domain: DGGITQSPKYLFRKEGQNVTLSCEQNLNHDAMYWYRQDPGQGLRLIYYSQIVNDFQKGDIAEGYSVSREKKESFPLTVTSAQKNPTAFYLCASSIAGTYQETQYFGPGTRLLVL.

The rearrangement links TRBV3-1 (or the pseudogene TRBV3-2) to TRBJ2-6; 11 bases align to TRBD1. V gave up 3 bases and J gave up 0 bases; unmatched junction bases: 10. Germline lookup yields CDR1 LGHDT and CDR2 YNNKEL (reference sequence). The CDR3 contains 20 residues. The DNA of the CDR3 is TGTGCCAGCAGCCATTCTGGGACAGGGGGTTCCCACTCTGGGGCCAACGTCCTGACTTTC. It specifies CASSHSGTGGSHSGANVLTF.

The V gene is TRBV7-8, the J gene TRBJ2-1, with a weak D call TRBD1 (6 bases). Germline assignment: CDR1 SGHVS and CDR2 FQNEAQ. This CDR3 has 15 amino acids. Deletions cut 0 bases from V and 4 bases from J, with 10 bases between. The CDR3 nucleotides read TGTGCCAGCAGCTTAGCCGGGACATCTTACAATGAGCAGTTCTTC. This gives the protein CASSLAGTSYNEQFF.

This clone has more than one count but fewer than ten. The chain uses TRBV9 and TRBJ2-3; no reliable D call. Trimming cost V 4 bases and J 2 bases, with 5 bases left between them. The CDR3 consists of 12 residues. The germline V gene encodes CDR1 SGDLS and CDR2 YYNGEE. The CDR3 DNA is TGTGCCAGCAGCTCCCACACAGATACGCAGTATTTT. Translation gives CASSSHTDTQYF.

This rearrangement joins TRBV6-5 to TRBJ1-5; D is unclear. This CDR3 is built from 13 residues. The germline gives CDR1 MNHEY, CDR2 SVGAGI. The germline V and J ends were trimmed by 6 bases and 4 bases, with 10 bases remaining between them. The CDR3 is CASSRDTNQPQHF. In DNA form, the CDR3 reads TGTGCCAGCAGCCGAGACACAAATCAGCCCCAGCATTTT.

The chain employs TRBV4-1 and TRBJ2-4; D gene unclear. Germline V gene sequence: CDR1 MGHRA, CDR2 YSYEKL. The CDR3 has 15 amino acids. Trimming removed 4 bases from V and 6 bases from J, with 16 bases in between. The CDR3 reads CASSLSSQAPNIQYF. CDR3 sequence (DNA): TGCGCCAGCAGCCTCTCGTCCCAGGCTCCAAACATTCAGTACTTC.

This chain uses TRBV7-8 with TRBJ2-1; weak D call: TRBD1 (6 bases). The CDR3 runs 15 residues. Deletions cut 5 bases from V and 5 bases from J, with 16 bases between. Germline CDR1 SGHVS, CDR2 FQNEAQ. For the CDR3, the DNA is TGTGCCAGCAGCATTACGACAGGAGTCCACAATGAGCAGTTCTTC. Translation: CASSITTGVHNEQFF. Based on the CDR3 plus reference TRBV7-8 and TRBJ2-1, the full variable domain is GAGVSQSPRYKVAKRGQDVALRCDPISGHVSLFWYQQALGQGPEFLTYFQNEAQLDKSGLPSDRFFAERPEGSVSTLKIQRTQQEDSAVYLCASSITTGVHNEQFFGPGTRLTVL.

The chain recombines TRBV27 with TRBJ1-1, with D possibly matching TRBD1 (5 bases). V was cut by 9 bases and J by 6 bases, with 23 bases left in between. CDR1 and CDR2 (germline): MNHEY, SMNVEV (reference sequence). The CDR3 spans 15 residues. The CDR3: CASRNSGGGLAEAFF. The CDR3 region has the DNA TGTGCCAGTCGTAATTCCGGCGGGGGATTGGCTGAAGCTTTCTTT.

The V and J genes are TRBV5-5 and TRBJ2-7, with D possibly TRBD1 on 5 matching bases. Between the trimmed V and J ends, which lost 0 bases and 0 bases, there was a span of 10 bases. Germline V gene data show CDR1 as SGHKS and CDR2 as YYEKEE (reference sequence). There are 15 residues in the CDR3. The CDR3 region is CASSLVWTSSYEQYV. CDR3 bases: TGTGCCAGCAGCTTGGTATGGACAAGCTCCTACGAGCAGTACGTC.

V usage is TRBV2 and J usage is TRBJ1-5; D unresolved. Trimming took 4 bases from V and 5 from J, leaving 6 bases between them. This CDR3 region has 12 residues. Germline V gives CDR1 SNHLY, CDR2 FYNNEI. CDR3 DNA: TGTGCCAGCAGTGGAGGTTATCAGCCCCAGCATTTT. Protein: CASSGGYQPQHF.